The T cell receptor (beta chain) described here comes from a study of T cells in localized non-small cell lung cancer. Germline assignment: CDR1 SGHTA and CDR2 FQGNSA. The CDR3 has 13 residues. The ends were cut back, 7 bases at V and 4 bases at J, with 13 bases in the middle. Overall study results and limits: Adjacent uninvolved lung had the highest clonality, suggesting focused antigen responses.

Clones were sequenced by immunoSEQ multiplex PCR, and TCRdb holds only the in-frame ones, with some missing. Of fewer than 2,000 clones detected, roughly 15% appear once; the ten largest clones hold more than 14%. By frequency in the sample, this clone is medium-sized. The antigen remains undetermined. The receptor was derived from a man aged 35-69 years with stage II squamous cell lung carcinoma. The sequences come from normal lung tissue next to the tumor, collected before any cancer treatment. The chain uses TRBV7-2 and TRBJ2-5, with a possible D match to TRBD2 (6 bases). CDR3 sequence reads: CASIPVGGETQYF. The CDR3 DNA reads TGTGCCAGCATCCCGGTGGGGGGAGAGACCCAGTACTTC.